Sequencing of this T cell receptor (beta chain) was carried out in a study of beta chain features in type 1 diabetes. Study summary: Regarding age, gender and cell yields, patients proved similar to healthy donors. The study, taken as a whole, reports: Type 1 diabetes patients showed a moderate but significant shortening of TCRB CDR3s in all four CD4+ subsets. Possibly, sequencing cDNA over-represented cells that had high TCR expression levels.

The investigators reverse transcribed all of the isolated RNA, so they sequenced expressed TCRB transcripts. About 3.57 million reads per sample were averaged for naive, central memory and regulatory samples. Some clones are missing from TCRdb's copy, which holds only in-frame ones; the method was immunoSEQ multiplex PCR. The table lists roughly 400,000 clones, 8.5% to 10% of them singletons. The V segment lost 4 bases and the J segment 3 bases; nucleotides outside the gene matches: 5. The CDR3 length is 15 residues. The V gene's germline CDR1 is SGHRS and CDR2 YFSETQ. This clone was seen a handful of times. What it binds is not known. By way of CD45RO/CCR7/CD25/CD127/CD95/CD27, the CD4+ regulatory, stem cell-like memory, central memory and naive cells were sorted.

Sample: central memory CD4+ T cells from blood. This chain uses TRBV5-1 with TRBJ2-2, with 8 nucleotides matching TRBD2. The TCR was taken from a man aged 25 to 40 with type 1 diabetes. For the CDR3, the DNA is TGCGCCAGCAGCGCAAGCGGGAGTGACACCGGGGAGCTGTTTTTT. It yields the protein CASSASGSDTGELFF.